The clone carrying this TCR beta chain was picked up many times. Its antigen is still unknown. Specified time point: newly diagnosed GD, antithyroid drugs for less than 3 months. Making the TCR library involved RNA that had been extracted from PBMCs. The record originates from a study of regulatory T cells in long-lasting Graves disease. General study results and limits: Sample size, which was small, may have reduced accuracy. The study examined only peripheral blood, not thyroid tissue.

Assembly of TCR beta libraries relied on iRepertoire HTBI primers together with Arm-PCR of CDR3 regions. TCRdb re-derived calls from the multiplex PCR reads in MiXCR, one entry per CDR3 protein. This sample has under 800,000 distinct CDR3 sequences; around 17% occur once, and the top ten carry approximately 18%. V lost 1 base and J 2 bases, leaving 10 bases between the germline ends. Germline CDR1 and CDR2: SGHRS and YFSETQ. The CDR3 totals 14 residues. These same records also appear under a second study, on T cells in Graves' hyperthyroidism and ophthalmopathy.

The sample here was peripheral blood mononuclear cells (PBMCs), taken at new diagnosis, from a patient treated with antithyroid drugs. The TCR was taken from a woman aged 25 to 45 with Graves disease. The chain couples TRBV5-1 to TRBJ2-7; D is unresolved. The CDR3 reads CASSLSGNPYEQYF. In nucleotides, the CDR3 is TGCGCCAGCAGCTTGTCTGGTAATCCCTACGAGCAGTACTTC.